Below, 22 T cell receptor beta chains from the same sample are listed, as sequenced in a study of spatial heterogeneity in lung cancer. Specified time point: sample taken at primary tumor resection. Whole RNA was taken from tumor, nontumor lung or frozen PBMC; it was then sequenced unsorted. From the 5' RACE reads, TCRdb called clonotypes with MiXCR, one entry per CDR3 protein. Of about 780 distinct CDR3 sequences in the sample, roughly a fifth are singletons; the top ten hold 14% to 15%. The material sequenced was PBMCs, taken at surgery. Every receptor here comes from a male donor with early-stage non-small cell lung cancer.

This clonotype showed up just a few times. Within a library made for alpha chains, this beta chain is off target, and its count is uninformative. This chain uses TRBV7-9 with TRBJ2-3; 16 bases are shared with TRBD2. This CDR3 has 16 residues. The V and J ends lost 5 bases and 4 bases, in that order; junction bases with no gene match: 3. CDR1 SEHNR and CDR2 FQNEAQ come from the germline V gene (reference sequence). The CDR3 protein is CASSPGLAGGPDTQYF. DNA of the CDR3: TGTGCCAGCAGCCCGGGACTAGCGGGGGGGCCAGATACGCAGTATTTT.

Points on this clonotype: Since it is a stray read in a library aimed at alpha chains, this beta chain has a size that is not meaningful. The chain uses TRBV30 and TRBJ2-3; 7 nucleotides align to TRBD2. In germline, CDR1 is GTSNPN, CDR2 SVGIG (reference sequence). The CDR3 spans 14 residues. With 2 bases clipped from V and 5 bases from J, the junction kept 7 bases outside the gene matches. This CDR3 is CAWSKSGALDTQYF. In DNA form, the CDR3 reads TGTGCCTGGAGTAAAAGCGGGGCCTTAGATACGCAGTATTTT.

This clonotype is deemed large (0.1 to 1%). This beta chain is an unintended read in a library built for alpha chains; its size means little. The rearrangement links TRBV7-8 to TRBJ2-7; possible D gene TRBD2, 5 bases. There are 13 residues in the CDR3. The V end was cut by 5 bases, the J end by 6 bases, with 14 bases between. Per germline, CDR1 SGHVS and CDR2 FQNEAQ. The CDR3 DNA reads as TGTGCCAGCAGCAGACTAACCAGCGGCGAGCAGTACTTC. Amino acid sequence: CASSRLTSGEQYF.

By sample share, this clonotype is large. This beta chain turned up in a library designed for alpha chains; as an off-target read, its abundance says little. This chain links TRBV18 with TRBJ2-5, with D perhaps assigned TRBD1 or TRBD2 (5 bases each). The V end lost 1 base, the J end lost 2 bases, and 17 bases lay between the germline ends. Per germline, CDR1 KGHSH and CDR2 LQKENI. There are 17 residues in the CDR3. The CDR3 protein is CASSPRMRGDNQETQYF. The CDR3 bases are TGTGCCAGCTCACCACGTATGCGAGGGGATAATCAAGAGACCCAGTACTTC. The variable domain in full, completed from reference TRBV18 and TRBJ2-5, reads NAGVMQNPRHLVRRRGQEARLRCSPMKGHSHVYWYRQLPEEGLKFMVYLQKENIIDESGMPKERFSAEFPKEGPSILRIQQVVRGDSAAYFCASSPRMRGDNQETQYFGPGTRLLVL.

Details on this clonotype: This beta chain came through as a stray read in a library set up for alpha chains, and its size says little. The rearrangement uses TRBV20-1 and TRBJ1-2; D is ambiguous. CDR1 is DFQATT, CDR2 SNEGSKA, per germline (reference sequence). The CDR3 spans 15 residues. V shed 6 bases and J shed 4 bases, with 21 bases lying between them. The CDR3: CSARKPAEGRYGYTF. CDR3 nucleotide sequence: TGCAGTGCAAGAAAACCCGCGGAGGGTCGCTATGGCTACACCTTC.

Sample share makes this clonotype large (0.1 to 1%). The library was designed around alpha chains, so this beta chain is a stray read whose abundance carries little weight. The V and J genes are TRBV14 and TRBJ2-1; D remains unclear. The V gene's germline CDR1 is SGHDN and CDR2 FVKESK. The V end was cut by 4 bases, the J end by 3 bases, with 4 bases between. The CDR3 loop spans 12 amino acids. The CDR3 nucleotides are TGTGCCAGCAGCCTTGGCTACAATGAGCAGTTCTTC. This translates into CASSLGYNEQFF.

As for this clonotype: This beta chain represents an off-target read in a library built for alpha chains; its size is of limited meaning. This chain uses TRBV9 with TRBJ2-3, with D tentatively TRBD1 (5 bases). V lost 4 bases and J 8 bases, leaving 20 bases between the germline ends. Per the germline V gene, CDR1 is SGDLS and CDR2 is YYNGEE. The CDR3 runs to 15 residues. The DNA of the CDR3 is TGTGCCAGCAGCACAGGACAAGGGGCCCCAGGTACGCAGTATTTT. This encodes CASSTGQGAPGTQYF.

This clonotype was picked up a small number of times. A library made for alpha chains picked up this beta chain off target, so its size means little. The CDR3 here is CAGIGQAGAFF. DNA of the CDR3: TGTGCAGGAATTGGACAGGCAGGAGCTTTCTTT. The chain combines TRBV6-1 with TRBJ1-1, with 7 positions matching TRBD1. Germline values: CDR1 MNHNS, CDR2 SASEGT. The CDR3 has 11 amino acids.

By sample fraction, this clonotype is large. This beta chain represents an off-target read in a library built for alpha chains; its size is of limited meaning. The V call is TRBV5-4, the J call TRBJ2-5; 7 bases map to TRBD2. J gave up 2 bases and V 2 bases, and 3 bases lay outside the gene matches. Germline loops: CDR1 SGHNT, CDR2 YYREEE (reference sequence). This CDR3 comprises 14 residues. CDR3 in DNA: TGTGCCAGCAGCTTTCCCGGGGGGCAAGAGACCCAGTACTTC. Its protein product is CASSFPGGQETQYF.

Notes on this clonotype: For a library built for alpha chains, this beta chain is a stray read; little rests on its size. The CDR3 DNA follows: TGTGCCAGCACTAAACTCCCCAGGGTCTACGAGCAGTACTTC. It is translated as CASTKLPRVYEQYF. The J gene is TRBJ2-7, the V gene TRBV6-2 or TRBV6-3; D perhaps matches TRBD1 (5 bases). V lost 7 bases, J lost 3 bases, and 16 bases lay in between. This CDR3 is built from 14 residues. CDR1 is MNHEY, CDR2 SVGEGT, per germline.

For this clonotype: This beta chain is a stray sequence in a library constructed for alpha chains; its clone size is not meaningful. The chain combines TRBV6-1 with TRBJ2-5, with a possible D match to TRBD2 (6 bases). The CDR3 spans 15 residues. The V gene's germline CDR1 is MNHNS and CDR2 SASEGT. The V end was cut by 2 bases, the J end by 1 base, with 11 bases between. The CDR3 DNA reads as TGTGCCAGCAGTGAATGGGGGGACCTCCAAGAGACCCAGTACTTC. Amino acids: CASSEWGDLQETQYF.

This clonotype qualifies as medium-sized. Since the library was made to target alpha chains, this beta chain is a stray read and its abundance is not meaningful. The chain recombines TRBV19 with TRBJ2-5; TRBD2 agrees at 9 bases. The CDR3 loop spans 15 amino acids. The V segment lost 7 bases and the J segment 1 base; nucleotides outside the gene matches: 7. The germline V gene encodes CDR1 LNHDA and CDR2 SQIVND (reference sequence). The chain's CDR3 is CASTPSGGIQETQYF. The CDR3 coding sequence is TGTGCCAGTACTCCCAGCGGGGGGATCCAAGAGACCCAGTACTTC.

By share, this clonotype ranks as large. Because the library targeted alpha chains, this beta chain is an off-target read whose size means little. The CDR3, as DNA: TGTGCCAGCTACGCCTCCGGGCAACATCCTACCCAGTACTTC. Translation gives CASYASGQHPTQYF. This rearrangement joins TRBV7-9 to TRBJ2-5; D is unclear. V lost 8 bases and J 8 bases, leaving 21 bases between the germline ends. The CDR3 consists of 14 residues. Germline assignment: CDR1 SEHNR and CDR2 FQNEAQ (reference sequence).

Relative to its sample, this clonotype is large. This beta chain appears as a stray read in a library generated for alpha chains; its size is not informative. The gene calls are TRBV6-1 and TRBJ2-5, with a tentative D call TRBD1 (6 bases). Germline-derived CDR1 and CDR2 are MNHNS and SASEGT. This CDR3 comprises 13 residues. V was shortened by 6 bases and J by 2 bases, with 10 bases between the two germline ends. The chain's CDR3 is CASSRTVQETQYF. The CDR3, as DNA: TGTGCCAGCAGCAGGACAGTACAAGAGACCCAGTACTTC.

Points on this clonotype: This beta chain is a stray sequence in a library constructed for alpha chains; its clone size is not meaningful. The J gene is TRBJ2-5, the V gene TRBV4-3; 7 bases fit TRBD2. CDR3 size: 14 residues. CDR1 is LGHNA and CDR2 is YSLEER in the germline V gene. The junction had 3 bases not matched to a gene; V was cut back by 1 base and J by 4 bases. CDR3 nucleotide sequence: TGCGCCAGCAGCCAAGTGGGACTAATAGAGACCCAGTACTTC. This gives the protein CASSQVGLIETQYF.

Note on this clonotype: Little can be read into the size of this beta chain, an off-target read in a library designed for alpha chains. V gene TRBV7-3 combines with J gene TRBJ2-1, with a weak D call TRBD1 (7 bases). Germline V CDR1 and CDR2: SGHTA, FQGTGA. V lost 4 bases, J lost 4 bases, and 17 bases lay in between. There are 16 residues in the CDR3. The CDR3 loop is CASSWEGGAGYNEQFF. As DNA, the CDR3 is TGTGCCAGCAGCTGGGAAGGGGGCGCGGGATACAATGAGCAGTTCTTC.

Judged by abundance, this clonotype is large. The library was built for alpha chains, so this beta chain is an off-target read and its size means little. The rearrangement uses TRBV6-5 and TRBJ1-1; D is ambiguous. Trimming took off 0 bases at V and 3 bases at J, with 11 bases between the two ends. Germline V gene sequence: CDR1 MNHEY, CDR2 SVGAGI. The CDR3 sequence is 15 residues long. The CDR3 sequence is CASSYSTRGDTEAFF. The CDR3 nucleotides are TGTGCCAGCAGTTACTCCACGCGGGGTGACACTGAAGCTTTCTTT.

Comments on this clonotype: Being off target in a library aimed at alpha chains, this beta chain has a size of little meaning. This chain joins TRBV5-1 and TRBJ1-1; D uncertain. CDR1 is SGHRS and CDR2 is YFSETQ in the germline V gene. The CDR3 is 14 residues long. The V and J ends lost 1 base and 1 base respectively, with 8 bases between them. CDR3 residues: CASSLTPGNTEAFF. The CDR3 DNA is TGCGCCAGCAGCTTGACCCCCGGGAACACTGAAGCTTTCTTT.

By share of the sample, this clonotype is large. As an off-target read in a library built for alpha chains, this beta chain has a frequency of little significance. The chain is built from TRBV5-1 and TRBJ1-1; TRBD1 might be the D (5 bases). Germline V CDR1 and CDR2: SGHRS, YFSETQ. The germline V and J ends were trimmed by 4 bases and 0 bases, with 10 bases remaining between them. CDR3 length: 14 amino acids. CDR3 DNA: TGCGCCAGCAGCGAGGGGTTTATGAACACTGAAGCTTTCTTT. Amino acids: CASSEGFMNTEAFF.

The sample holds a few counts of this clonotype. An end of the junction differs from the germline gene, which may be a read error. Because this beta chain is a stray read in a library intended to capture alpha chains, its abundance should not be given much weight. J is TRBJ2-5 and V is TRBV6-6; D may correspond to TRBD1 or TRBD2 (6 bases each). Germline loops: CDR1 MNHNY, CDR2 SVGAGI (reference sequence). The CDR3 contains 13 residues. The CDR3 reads CVSRGQLGETQYF. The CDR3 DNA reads TGTGTCAGCCGGGGGCAGCTGGGGGAGACCCAGTACTTC.

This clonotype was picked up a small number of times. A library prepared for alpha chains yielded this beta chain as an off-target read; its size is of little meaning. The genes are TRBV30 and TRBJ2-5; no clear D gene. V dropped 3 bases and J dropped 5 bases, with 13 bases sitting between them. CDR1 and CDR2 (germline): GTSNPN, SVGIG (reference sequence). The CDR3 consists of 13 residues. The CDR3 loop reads CAWRSLPHETQYF. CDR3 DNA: TGTGCCTGGAGGAGTCTCCCGCACGAGACCCAGTACTTC.

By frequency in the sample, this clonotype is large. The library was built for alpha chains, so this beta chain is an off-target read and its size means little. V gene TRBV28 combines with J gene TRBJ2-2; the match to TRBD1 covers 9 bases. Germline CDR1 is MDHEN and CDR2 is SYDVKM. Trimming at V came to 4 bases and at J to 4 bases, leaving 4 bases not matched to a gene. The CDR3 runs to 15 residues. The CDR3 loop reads CASSSGDRVTGELFF. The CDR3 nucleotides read TGTGCCAGCAGTTCCGGGGACAGGGTCACCGGGGAGCTGTTTTTT.